These 11 T cell receptor beta chains were all obtained from the same sample, sequenced in a study of memory CD4+ T cells and cytomegalovirus serostatus. The sort gate was single viable CD3+CD4+CD8-CD45RO+ cells for memory CD4+ T cells. Sequenced by immunoSEQ multiplex PCR; TCRdb stores in-frame clones only, minus some. The sample records approximately 46,000 clones, over 70% being singletons. The material sequenced was memory CD4+ T cells from blood. These receptors were obtained from an adult in good health and CMV-seronegative.

The chain couples TRBV30 to TRBJ2-3; no clear D. Germline CDR1 GTSNPN, CDR2 SVGIG (reference sequence). V was cut by 4 bases and J by 0 bases, with 2 bases left in between. CDR3 length: 11 residues. Here the CDR3 reads CAWTSTDTQYF. As DNA, the CDR3 is TGTGCCTGGACTAGCACAGATACGCAGTATTTT.

The chain links TRBV6-5 to TRBJ2-3; D is undetermined. The germline gives CDR1 MNHEY, CDR2 SVGAGI. V shed 0 bases and J shed 6 bases, with 10 bases lying between them. This CDR3 is 14 amino acids long. CDR3: CASSYSYTEDTQYF. Here the CDR3 DNA reads TGTGCCAGCAGTTACTCATATACGGAGGATACGCAGTATTTT.

The chain joins TRBV5-1 to TRBJ2-2; D may match TRBD1 or TRBD2 (5 bases each). This CDR3 spans 15 amino acids. Germline V lookup: CDR1 SGHRS, CDR2 YFSETQ. V lost 3 bases and J 0 bases, leaving 9 bases between the germline ends. For the CDR3, the DNA is TGCGCCAGCAGCTCAGGGAGCCCGAACACCGGGGAGCTGTTTTTT. It codes for CASSSGSPNTGELFF.

This rearrangement joins TRBV2 to TRBJ2-2; 7 bases are a match to TRBD1. The CDR3 sequence is 15 residues long. CDR1 and CDR2 from the germline V gene are SNHLY and FYNNEI. J gave up 4 bases and V 7 bases, and 9 bases lay outside the gene matches. In nucleotides, the CDR3 is TGTGCCAGCACAATCACAGGGGTTCCCACCGGGGAGCTGTTTTTT. It is translated as CASTITGVPTGELFF.

The chain links TRBV5-1 to TRBJ2-7; 9 nucleotides align to TRBD2. The V and J ends lost 0 bases and 3 bases, in that order; junction bases with no gene match: 4. Germline V gene lookup returns CDR1 SGHRS and CDR2 YFSETQ. The CDR3 runs to 15 residues. CDR3 sequence reads: CASSLDASGVYEQYF. The CDR3 DNA sequence: TGCGCCAGCAGCTTGGATGCTAGCGGGGTCTACGAGCAGTACTTC.

The rearrangement links TRBV5-1 to TRBJ1-2, with a weak D call TRBD1 (5 bases). The V gene's germline CDR1 is SGHRS and CDR2 YFSETQ. This CDR3 spans 16 amino acids. The ends were cut back, 4 bases at V and 0 bases at J, with 16 bases in the middle. The CDR3 DNA is TGCGCCAGCAGCCCCCACGGTGGGGGAGCTAACTATGGCTACACCTTC. It is translated as CASSPHGGGANYGYTF.

V and J are TRBV19 and TRBJ1-2; D unresolved. CDR3 length: 14 residues. CDR1 is LNHDA, CDR2 SQIVND, per germline (reference sequence). V was cut by 3 bases and J by 0 bases, with 8 bases left in between. The CDR3: CASSIGSTNYGYTF. As DNA, the CDR3 is TGTGCCAGTAGTATCGGCAGTACTAACTATGGCTACACCTTC.

This chain joins TRBV7-2 and TRBJ1-5, with a tentative D call TRBD1 (6 bases). CDR1 and CDR2 from the germline V gene are SGHTA and FQGNSA. The CDR3 is made up of 17 amino acids. Trimming pared 1 base from V and 5 bases from J, leaving 18 bases between. This chain's CDR3 is CASSLEGGRRRDQPQHF. The CDR3 nucleotides read TGTGCCAGCAGCTTAGAGGGGGGGAGAAGGCGAGATCAGCCCCAGCATTTT.

This sequence joins TRBV7-3 and TRBJ1-1, with D possibly TRBD1 on 6 matching bases. In germline, CDR1 is SGHTA, CDR2 FQGTGA. The CDR3 spans 13 residues. With 5 bases removed from V and 4 bases from J, the gap between germline ends came to 11 bases. The CDR3 DNA is TGTGCCAGCAGCCAAGGACAGATCACTGAAGCTTTCTTT. The encoded protein is CASSQGQITEAFF. The variable domain in full, completed from reference TRBV7-3 and TRBJ1-1, reads GAGVSQTPSNKVTEKGKYVELRCDPISGHTALYWYRQSLGQGPEFLIYFQGTGAADDSGLPNDRFFAVRPEGSVSTLKIQRTERGDSAVYLCASSQGQITEAFFGQGTRLTVV.

The chain links TRBV4-2 to TRBJ2-3, with a possible D match to TRBD2 (6 bases). V lost 0 bases to trimming and J lost 7 bases, with 20 bases between them. This CDR3 spans 17 amino acids. Germline assignment: CDR1 LGHNA and CDR2 YNFKEQ. In nucleotides, the CDR3 is TGTGCCAGCAGCCAAGAATCCGGGAGACTTCCTTCGAATACGCAGTATTTT. This codes for CASSQESGRLPSNTQYF.

The rearrangement joins TRBV4-2 to TRBJ1-2; D remains unclear. Germline CDR1 LGHNA, CDR2 YNFKEQ. V was trimmed by 1 base and J by 4 bases, leaving 16 bases between them. The CDR3 sequence is 16 residues long. CDR3 region: CASSQAMALGGYGYTF. DNA for the CDR3: TGTGCCAGCAGCCAAGCAATGGCCCTCGGAGGCTATGGCTACACCTTC.